These 15 T cell receptor beta chains came from one sample sequenced in a study of T cells in Graves' hyperthyroidism and ophthalmopathy. RNA transcripts provided the source from which TCR beta CDR3 regions were amplified. With the HTBI primer set, the TCR CDR3 went through a first round of RT-PCR. From the multiplex PCR reads, TCRdb called clonotypes with MiXCR, one entry per CDR3 protein. The sample comprises about 180,000 distinct CDR3 sequences, less than 10% of which are singletons, and roughly a fifth rests with the top ten. Sequenced material: blood. The receptors derive from a woman under 30 with Graves' hyperthyroidism that later progressed to Graves' ophthalmopathy.

This clonotype was recorded many times. V usage is TRBV3-1 and J usage is TRBJ2-6, with 8 nucleotides matching TRBD2. V shed 2 bases, J shed 0 bases, and the junction held 9 bases outside the gene matches. Germline CDR1 and CDR2: LGHDT and YNNKEL (reference sequence). The CDR3 has 19 amino acids. CDR3 protein: CASSQNGLAGSSGANVLTF. The CDR3 nucleotides read TGTGCCAGCAGCCAAAACGGACTAGCAGGGTCCTCTGGGGCCAACGTCCTGACTTTC.

This clonotype was counted between two and nine times. Just one base apart from a much larger clone, this may be a read error. This rearrangement joins TRBV28 to TRBJ1-1; TRBD1 aligns across 9 bases. The CDR3 length is 15 residues. Germline lookup yields CDR1 MDHEN and CDR2 SYDVKM. V shed 4 bases, J shed 5 bases, and the junction held 8 bases outside the gene matches. The CDR3 sequence: CASSSPSGQGTEAFF. CDR3 sequence (DNA): TGTGCCAGCAGTTCTCCCTCCGGACAGGGGACTGAAGCTTTCTTT.

The rearrangement uses TRBV4-1 and TRBJ1-1; D is ambiguous. The CDR3 is 13 residues long. V gave up 0 bases and J gave up 4 bases, with 6 bases separating them. Germline values: CDR1 MGHRA, CDR2 YSYEKL. CDR3 loop: CASSQESRTEAFF. The CDR3 nucleotides read TGCGCCAGCAGCCAAGAAAGCCGCACTGAAGCTTTCTTT.

This clonotype has a count of ten or more. The chain links TRBV12-3 or TRBV12-4 to TRBJ2-7, with TRBD1 identical over 7 bases. The CDR3 covers 14 residues. Unmatched junction bases numbered 6, after V lost 5 bases and J lost 2 bases. Written as DNA, the CDR3 is TGTGCCAGCAGTCCTACGGGACAGACCTACGAGCAGTACTTC. Translating it yields CASSPTGQTYEQYF.

This sequence joins TRBV19 and TRBJ2-3; TRBD2 agrees at 9 bases. Germline CDR1 and CDR2: LNHDA and SQIVND (reference sequence). Trimming took 6 bases from V and 1 from J; bases not matched to a gene: 11. The CDR3 has 17 residues. The DNA for the CDR3 is TGTGCCAGTAGCACCAAGCGTCAGCGGGGGGGCACAGATACGCAGTATTTT. This codes for CASSTKRQRGGTDTQYF.

This clonotype was seen repeatedly, ten times or more. This chain joins TRBV27 and TRBJ1-4, with D tentatively TRBD1 (5 bases). The CDR3 has 16 amino acids. V was trimmed by 5 bases and J by 5 bases, leaving 18 bases between them. Looked up from germline, CDR1 is MNHEY and CDR2 is SMNVEV (reference sequence). The CDR3 region has the DNA TGTGCCAGCAGTAAATCTGGGGCAGTTGGAAATGAAAAACTGTTTTTT. It codes for CASSKSGAVGNEKLFF. Using reference TRBV27 and TRBJ1-4 for the parts outside the CDR3, the full variable domain is EAQVTQNPRYLITVTGKKLTVTCSQNMNHEYMSWYRQDPGLGLRQIYYSMNVEVTDKGDVPEGYKVSRKEKRNFPLILESPSPNQTSLYFCASSKSGAVGNEKLFFGSGTQLSVL.

This clonotype was detected a few times. The CDR3 DNA reads TGTGCCAGCAGCTTTCATTCAAGTAGCGGGAGCTACGAGCAGTACTTC. Protein sequence: CASSFHSSSGSYEQYF. V is TRBV7-9 and J is TRBJ2-7; 9 nucleotides agree with TRBD2. V dropped 3 bases and J dropped 3; count of bases not matched to a gene: 9. CDR1 SEHNR and CDR2 FQNEAQ come from the germline V gene (reference sequence). This CDR3 comprises 16 residues.

This clonotype was recorded many times. V is TRBV3-1 and J is TRBJ2-3, with D perhaps TRBD2 (6 bases). CDR1 LGHDT and CDR2 YNNKEL come from the germline V gene (reference sequence). With 2 bases removed from V and 5 bases from J, the gap between germline ends came to 26 bases. The CDR3 extends over 19 amino acids. The CDR3 DNA sequence: TGTGCCAGCAGCCAATCGGATATCTTCGGGAGAGTGAGTTTAGATACGCAGTATTTT. Residues: CASSQSDIFGRVSLDTQYF.

This clonotype has at least ten counts. The chain is built from TRBV6-1 and TRBJ2-2, with no clear D. Germline CDR1 reads MNHNS; CDR2 reads SASEGT. Trimming cost V 9 bases and J 0 bases, with 11 bases left between them. The CDR3 consists of 14 residues. DNA for the CDR3: TGTGCCAGTGATCAAATGACGAACACCGGGGAGCTGTTTTTT. This translates into CASDQMTNTGELFF.

J is TRBJ2-5 and V is TRBV7-9, with a tentative D call TRBD2 (5 bases). The CDR3 has 15 amino acids. Trimming pared 6 bases from V and 5 bases from J, leaving 19 bases between. The V gene's germline CDR1 is SEHNR and CDR2 FQNEAQ (reference sequence). The CDR3 region is CASSETGMAGETQYF. The CDR3 coding sequence is TGTGCCAGCAGTGAGACGGGGATGGCGGGTGAGACCCAGTACTTC.

There are many counts of this clonotype. The rearrangement uses TRBV7-2 and TRBJ1-2, with D uncertain. The V gene's germline CDR1 is SGHTA and CDR2 FQGNSA. The CDR3 totals 13 residues. V lost 1 base, J lost 10 bases, and 13 bases lay in between. In DNA form, the CDR3 reads TGTGCCAGCAGCTTAGGGCCATGGGTAGACTACACCTTC. Translated, it gives CASSLGPWVDYTF.

This clonotype was detected ten times or more. The V gene is TRBV24-1, the J gene TRBJ1-2; 7 bases line up with TRBD1. Trimming at V came to 4 bases and at J to 5 bases, leaving 3 bases not matched to a gene. The CDR3 loop spans 13 amino acids. Per germline, CDR1 KGHDR and CDR2 SFDVKD. CDR3 sequence: CATSETGMYGYTF. Written as DNA, the CDR3 is TGTGCCACCAGTGAGACAGGGATGTATGGCTACACCTTC.

The chain uses TRBV20-1 and TRBJ1-1; D is unresolved. This CDR3 comprises 12 residues. Germline V gene lookup returns CDR1 DFQATT and CDR2 SNEGSKA (reference sequence). V shed 2 bases and J shed 2 bases, with 6 bases lying between them. CDR3 protein: CSARSINTEAFF. The CDR3 DNA reads TGCAGTGCTAGATCGATTAACACTGAAGCTTTCTTT.

This CDR3 reads CASTTGTVYQPQHF. The CDR3 bases are TGTGCCAGCACCACCGGGACAGTCTATCAGCCCCAGCATTTT. The chain employs TRBV6-1 and TRBJ1-5; TRBD1 matches at 7 bases. The CDR3 consists of 14 residues. CDR1 is MNHNS, CDR2 SASEGT, per germline. Trimming took 7 bases from V and 5 from J; bases not matched to a gene: 8.

This clonotype was seen repeatedly, ten times or more. V is TRBV7-2 and J is TRBJ1-6; 10 bases line up with TRBD1. Losses at the gene ends were 5 bases for V and 4 bases for J; bases not matched to a gene: 8. Germline assignment: CDR1 SGHTA and CDR2 FQGNSA. There are 17 residues in the CDR3. The CDR3: CASSLETGGFYNSPLHF. The DNA of the CDR3 is TGTGCCAGCAGCCTAGAGACAGGGGGCTTTTATAATTCACCCCTCCACTTT.